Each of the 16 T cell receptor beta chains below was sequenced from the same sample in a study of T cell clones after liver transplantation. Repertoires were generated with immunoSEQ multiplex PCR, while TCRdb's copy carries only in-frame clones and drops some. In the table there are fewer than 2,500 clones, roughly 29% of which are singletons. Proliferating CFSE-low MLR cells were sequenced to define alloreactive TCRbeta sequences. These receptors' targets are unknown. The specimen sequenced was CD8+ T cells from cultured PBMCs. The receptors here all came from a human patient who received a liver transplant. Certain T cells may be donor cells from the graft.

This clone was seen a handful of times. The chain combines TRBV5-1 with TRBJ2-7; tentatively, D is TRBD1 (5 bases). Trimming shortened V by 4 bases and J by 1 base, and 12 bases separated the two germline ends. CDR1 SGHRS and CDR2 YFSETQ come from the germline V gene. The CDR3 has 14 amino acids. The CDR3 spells CASSLPTDSYEQYF. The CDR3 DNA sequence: TGCGCCAGCAGCCTTCCGACAGATTCCTACGAGCAGTACTTC.

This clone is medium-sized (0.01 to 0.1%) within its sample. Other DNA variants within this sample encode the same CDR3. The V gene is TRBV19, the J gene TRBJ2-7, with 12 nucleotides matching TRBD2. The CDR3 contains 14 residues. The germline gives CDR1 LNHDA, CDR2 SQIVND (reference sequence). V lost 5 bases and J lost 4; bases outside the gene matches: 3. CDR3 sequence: CASSFGLAGYEQYF. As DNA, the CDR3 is TGTGCCAGTAGTTTTGGACTAGCGGGATACGAGCAGTACTTC.

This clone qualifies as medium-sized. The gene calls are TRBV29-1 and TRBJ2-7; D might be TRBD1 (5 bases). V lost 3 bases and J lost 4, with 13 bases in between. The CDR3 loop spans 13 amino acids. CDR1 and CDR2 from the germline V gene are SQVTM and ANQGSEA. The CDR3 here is CSVEGPQSYEQYF. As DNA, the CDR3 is TGCAGCGTTGAGGGGCCACAATCTTACGAGCAGTACTTC.

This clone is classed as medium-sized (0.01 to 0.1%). CDR3 sequence: CASSLIRANTEAFF. The DNA of the CDR3 is TGTGCCAGCAGCTTGATTCGAGCGAACACTGAAGCTTTCTTT. The chain recombines TRBV5-6 with TRBJ1-1; no firm D call. Germline V gene data show CDR1 as SGHDT and CDR2 as YYEEEE. The CDR3 is made up of 14 amino acids. Trimming removed 1 base at V and 1 base at J, with 8 bases between.

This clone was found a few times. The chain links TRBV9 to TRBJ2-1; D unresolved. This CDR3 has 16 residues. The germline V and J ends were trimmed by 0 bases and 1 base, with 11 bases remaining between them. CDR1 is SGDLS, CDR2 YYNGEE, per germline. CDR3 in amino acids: CASSVEGRPSYNEQFF. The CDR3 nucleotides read TGTGCCAGCAGCGTAGAAGGGCGGCCTTCCTACAATGAGCAGTTCTTC.

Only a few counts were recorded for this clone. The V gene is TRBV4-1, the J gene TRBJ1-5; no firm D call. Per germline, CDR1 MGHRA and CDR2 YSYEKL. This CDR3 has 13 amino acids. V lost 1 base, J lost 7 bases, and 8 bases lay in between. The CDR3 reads CASSQGLWQPQHF. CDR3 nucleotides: TGCGCCAGCAGCCAAGGGTTGTGGCAGCCCCAGCATTTT.

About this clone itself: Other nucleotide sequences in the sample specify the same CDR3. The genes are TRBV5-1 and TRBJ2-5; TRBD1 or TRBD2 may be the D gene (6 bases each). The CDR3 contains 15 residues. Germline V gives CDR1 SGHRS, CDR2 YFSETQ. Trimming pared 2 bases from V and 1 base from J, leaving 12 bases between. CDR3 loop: CASSFTPGAQETQYF. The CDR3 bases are TGCGCCAGCAGCTTCACCCCGGGGGCCCAAGAGACCCAGTACTTC.

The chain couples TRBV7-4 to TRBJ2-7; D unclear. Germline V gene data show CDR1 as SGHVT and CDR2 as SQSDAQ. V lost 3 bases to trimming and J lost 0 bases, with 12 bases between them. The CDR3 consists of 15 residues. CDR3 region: CASSFGFDSSYEQYF. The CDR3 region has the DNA TGTGCCAGCAGCTTCGGTTTCGATAGCTCCTACGAGCAGTACTTC. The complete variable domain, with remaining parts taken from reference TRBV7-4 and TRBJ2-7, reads GAGVSQSPRYKVAKRGRDVALRCDSISGHVTLYWYRQTLGQGSEVLTYSQSDAQRDKSGRPSGRFSAERPERSVSTLKIQRTEQGDSAVYLCASSFGFDSSYEQYFGPGTRLTVT.

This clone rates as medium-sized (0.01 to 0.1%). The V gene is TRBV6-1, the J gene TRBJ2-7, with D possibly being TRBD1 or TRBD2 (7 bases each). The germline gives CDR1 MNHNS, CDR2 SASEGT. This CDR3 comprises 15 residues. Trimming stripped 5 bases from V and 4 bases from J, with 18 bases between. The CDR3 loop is CASSQGVSGTYEQYF. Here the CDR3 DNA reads TGTGCCAGCAGTCAGGGGGTCAGCGGGACTTACGAGCAGTACTTC.

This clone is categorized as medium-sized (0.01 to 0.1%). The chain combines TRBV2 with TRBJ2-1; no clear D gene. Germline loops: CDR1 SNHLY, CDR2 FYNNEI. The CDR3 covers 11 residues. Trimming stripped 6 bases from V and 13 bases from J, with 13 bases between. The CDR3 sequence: CASRPDTNQFF. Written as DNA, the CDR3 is TGTGCCAGCAGACCCGACACTAACCAGTTCTTC.

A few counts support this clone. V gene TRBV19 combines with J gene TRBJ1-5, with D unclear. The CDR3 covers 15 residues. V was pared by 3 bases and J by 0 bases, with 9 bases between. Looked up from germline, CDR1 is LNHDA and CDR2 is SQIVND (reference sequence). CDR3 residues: CASSISDYSNQPQHF. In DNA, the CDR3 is TGTGCCAGTAGTATCAGCGATTATAGCAATCAGCCCCAGCATTTT.

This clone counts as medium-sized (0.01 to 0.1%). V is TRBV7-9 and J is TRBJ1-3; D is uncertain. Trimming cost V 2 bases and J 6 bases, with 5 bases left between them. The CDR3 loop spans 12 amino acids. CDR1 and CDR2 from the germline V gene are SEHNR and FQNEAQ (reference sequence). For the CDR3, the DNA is TGTGCCAGCAGCTTATCGGCAAACACCATATATTTT. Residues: CASSLSANTIYF.

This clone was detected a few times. The CDR3 nucleotides are TGTGCCAGCACCTCTAGGGACGAGCAGTACTTC. Its protein product is CASTSRDEQYF. The chain links TRBV28 to TRBJ2-7; D uncertain. CDR3 length: 11 amino acids. The ends were cut back, 7 bases at V and 5 bases at J, with 9 bases in the middle. CDR1 and CDR2 (germline): MDHEN, SYDVKM.

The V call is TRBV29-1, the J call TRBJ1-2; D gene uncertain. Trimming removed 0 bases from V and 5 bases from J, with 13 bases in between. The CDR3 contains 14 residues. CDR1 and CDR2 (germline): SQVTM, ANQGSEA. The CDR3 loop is CSVEDVPDLYGYTF. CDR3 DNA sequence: TGCAGCGTTGAAGATGTCCCAGACCTGTATGGCTACACCTTC.

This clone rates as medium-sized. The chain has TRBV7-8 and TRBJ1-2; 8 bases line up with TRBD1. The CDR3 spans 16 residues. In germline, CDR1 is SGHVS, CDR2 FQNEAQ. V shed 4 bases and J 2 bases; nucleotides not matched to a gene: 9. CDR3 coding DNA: TGTGCCAGCAGCTCTTCGGCAGGGGGCGGGAACTATGGCTACACCTTC. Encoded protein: CASSSSAGGGNYGYTF.

CDR3 nucleotides: TGTGCCAGCAGTCTAATCCGGACAGGGATCACTGAAGCTTTCTTT. It specifies CASSLIRTGITEAFF. The genes are TRBV28 and TRBJ1-1; 8 positions agree with TRBD1. With 5 bases clipped from V and 4 bases from J, the junction kept 9 bases outside the gene matches. Germline V gene data show CDR1 as MDHEN and CDR2 as SYDVKM. The CDR3 extends over 15 amino acids.